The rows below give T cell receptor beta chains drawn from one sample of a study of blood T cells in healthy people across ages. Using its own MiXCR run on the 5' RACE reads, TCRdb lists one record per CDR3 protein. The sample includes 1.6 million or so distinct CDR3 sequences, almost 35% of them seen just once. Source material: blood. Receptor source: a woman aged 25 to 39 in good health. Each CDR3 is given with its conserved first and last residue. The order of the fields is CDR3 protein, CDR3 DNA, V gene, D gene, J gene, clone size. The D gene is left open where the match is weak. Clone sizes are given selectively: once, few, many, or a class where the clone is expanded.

CDR3aa: CASSPTGARTGELFF; CDR3nt: TGCGCCAGCAGCCCGACAGGGGCAAGGACCGGGGAGCTGTTTTTT; v_gene: TRBV5-1; d_gene: TRBD1; j_gene: TRBJ2-2; abundance: few
CDR3aa: CASSLEDGPIIYEQYF; CDR3nt: TGTGCCAGCAGCTTAGAGGACGGGCCGATCATCTACGAGCAGTACTTC; v_gene: TRBV7-8; d_gene: .; j_gene: TRBJ2-7; abundance: .
CDR3aa: CSAPMQTSGYNEQFF; CDR3nt: TGCAGTGCCCCTATGCAAACTAGCGGTTACAATGAGCAGTTCTTC; v_gene: TRBV20-1; d_gene: TRBD2; j_gene: TRBJ2-1; abundance: .
CDR3aa: CASSWLGGVRVVEQYF; CDR3nt: TGTGCCAGCAGCTGGCTCGGAGGGGTGAGAGTGGTTGAGCAGTACTTC; v_gene: TRBV7-2; d_gene: .; j_gene: TRBJ2-5; abundance: .
CDR3aa: CASSLTLRGARNNEQFF; CDR3nt: TGTGCCAGCAGCTTAACTCTCCGGGGGGCCAGGAACAATGAGCAGTTCTTC; v_gene: TRBV11-2; d_gene: .; j_gene: TRBJ2-1; abundance: .
CDR3aa: CASSQLGLAGYEQYF; CDR3nt: TGTGCCAGCAGCCAACTTGGACTAGCGGGGTACGAGCAGTACTTC; v_gene: TRBV4-1; d_gene: TRBD2; j_gene: TRBJ2-7; abundance: many
CDR3aa: CASSHRDQKVAAQYF; CDR3nt: TGTGCCAGCAGCCACCGGGACCAAAAGGTGGCGGCCCAGTACTTC; v_gene: TRBV27; d_gene: .; j_gene: TRBJ2-7; abundance: .
CDR3aa: CASSSWTAPNEKLFF; CDR3nt: TGTGCCAGCAGCTCCTGGACAGCCCCTAATGAAAAACTGTTTTTT; v_gene: TRBV3-1; d_gene: .; j_gene: TRBJ1-4; abundance: .
CDR3aa: CASSQAGTSGERQFF; CDR3nt: TGTGCCAGCAGCCAAGCGGGGACTAGCGGGGAAAGGCAGTTCTTC; v_gene: TRBV3-1; d_gene: TRBD2; j_gene: TRBJ2-1; abundance: .
CDR3aa: CSVGGALTNYGYTF; CDR3nt: TGCAGCGTGGGGGGGGCCCTCACTAACTATGGCTACACCTTC; v_gene: TRBV29-1; d_gene: .; j_gene: TRBJ1-2; abundance: few
CDR3aa: CSAPPAAGVSDTQYF; CDR3nt: TGCAGTGCTCCCCCTGCAGCGGGAGTGTCAGATACGCAGTATTTT; v_gene: TRBV20-1; d_gene: TRBD2; j_gene: TRBJ2-3; abundance: .
CDR3aa: CASSQSSRSYNEQFF; CDR3nt: TGTGCCAGCAGCCAATCGTCTAGGTCCTACAATGAGCAGTTCTTC; v_gene: TRBV3-1; d_gene: .; j_gene: TRBJ2-1; abundance: few
CDR3aa: CASSLLPAGQSEAFF; CDR3nt: TGTGCCAGCAGTCTTCTACCCGCAGGGCAAAGTGAAGCTTTCTTT; v_gene: TRBV7-9; d_gene: .; j_gene: TRBJ1-1; abundance: many
CDR3aa: CSSEDTEQYF; CDR3nt: TGCAGTTCGGAGGACACTGAGCAGTACTTC; v_gene: TRBV20-1; d_gene: .; j_gene: TRBJ2-7; abundance: .
CDR3aa: CASSYAWDGVRKLFF; CDR3nt: TGTGCCAGCAGCTACGCGTGGGATGGGGTGAGAAAACTGTTTTTT; v_gene: TRBV7-2; d_gene: .; j_gene: TRBJ1-4; abundance: .
CDR3aa: CASNPGRSPYEQYF; CDR3nt: TGTGCCAGCAATCCAGGACGGTCGCCCTACGAGCAGTACTTC; v_gene: TRBV2; d_gene: .; j_gene: TRBJ2-7; abundance: .
CDR3aa: CASSLIQGGGTQYF; CDR3nt: TGTGCCAGCAGCTTAATACAGGGGGGCGGGACCCAGTACTTC; v_gene: TRBV7-2; d_gene: TRBD1; j_gene: TRBJ2-5; abundance: .
CDR3aa: CASSLGFHPGDGYTF; CDR3nt: TGTGCCAGCAGTTTAGGGTTTCACCCGGGTGATGGCTACACCTTC; v_gene: TRBV12-3/TRBV12-4; d_gene: .; j_gene: TRBJ1-2; abundance: few
CDR3aa: CSVPGQGLYEQYF; CDR3nt: TGCAGCGTCCCGGGACAGGGGTTATACGAGCAGTACTTC; v_gene: TRBV29-1; d_gene: TRBD1; j_gene: TRBJ2-7; abundance: many
CDR3aa: CASSRGRYNEQFF; CDR3nt: TGTGCCAGCAGCAGAGGGAGGTACAATGAGCAGTTCTTC; v_gene: TRBV7-9; d_gene: .; j_gene: TRBJ2-1; abundance: few
CDR3aa: CASSLRESGSSYEQYF; CDR3nt: TGCGCCAGCAGCCTAAGGGAGAGTGGGAGCTCCTACGAGCAGTACTTC; v_gene: TRBV4-1; d_gene: .; j_gene: TRBJ2-7; abundance: .
CDR3aa: CASSLGTSGATDTQYF; CDR3nt: TGTGCCAGCTCACTGGGGACTAGCGGAGCCACAGATACGCAGTATTTT; v_gene: TRBV18; d_gene: TRBD2; j_gene: TRBJ2-3; abundance: few
CDR3aa: CASSFRRGPQETQFF; CDR3nt: TGTGCCAGCAGCTTTCGCCGGGGCCCGCAGGAGACCCAGTTCTTC; v_gene: TRBV7-3; d_gene: .; j_gene: TRBJ2-1; abundance: .
CDR3aa: CASSYTLYNEQYF; CDR3nt: TGTGCCAGCAGTTACACATTGTACAATGAGCAGTACTTC; v_gene: TRBV6-5; d_gene: .; j_gene: TRBJ2-7; abundance: .
CDR3aa: CASSFPILAGDYNEQFF; CDR3nt: TGTGCCAGCAGCTTTCCTATTCTAGCGGGGGACTACAATGAGCAGTTCTTC; v_gene: TRBV11-2; d_gene: TRBD2; j_gene: TRBJ2-1; abundance: few
CDR3aa: CSARDEAGDGYTF; CDR3nt: TGCAGTGCTAGAGATGAGGCAGGGGATGGCTACACCTTC; v_gene: TRBV20-1; d_gene: .; j_gene: TRBJ1-2; abundance: .
CDR3aa: CASSTGLTMNTEAFF; CDR3nt: TGTGCCAGCAGTACGGGACTCACTATGAACACTGAAGCTTTCTTT; v_gene: TRBV12-3/TRBV12-4; d_gene: .; j_gene: TRBJ1-1; abundance: .
CDR3aa: CASSPVREHKQFF; CDR3nt: TGTGCCAGCTCACCGGTCAGGGAGCATAAGCAGTTCTTC; v_gene: TRBV18; d_gene: .; j_gene: TRBJ2-1; abundance: .
CDR3aa: CASSQAAGGEQYF; CDR3nt: TGTGCCAGCAGCCAAGCGGCAGGGGGAGAGCAGTACTTC; v_gene: TRBV4-2; d_gene: TRBD1; j_gene: TRBJ2-4; abundance: .
CDR3aa: CASRRAGGRDYGYTF; CDR3nt: TGTGCCAGCAGACGGGCGGGGGGGAGAGACTATGGCTACACCTTC; v_gene: TRBV6-6; d_gene: .; j_gene: TRBJ1-2; abundance: few
CDR3aa: CSGDSADTGELFF; CDR3nt: TGCAGCGGGGACAGTGCGGACACCGGGGAGCTGTTTTTT; v_gene: TRBV29-1; d_gene: TRBD1; j_gene: TRBJ2-2; abundance: .
CDR3aa: CASSEWRDSDEQYF; CDR3nt: TGTGCCAGCAGTGAGTGGCGGGATTCCGACGAGCAGTACTTC; v_gene: TRBV2; d_gene: .; j_gene: TRBJ2-7; abundance: few
CDR3aa: CSASWDQETQYF; CDR3nt: TGCAGTGCTAGTTGGGACCAAGAGACCCAGTACTTC; v_gene: TRBV20-1; d_gene: .; j_gene: TRBJ2-5; abundance: few
CDR3aa: CASKRTGVGYTF; CDR3nt: TGTGCCAGCAAGCGGACAGGGGTCGGCTACACCTTC; v_gene: TRBV2; d_gene: TRBD1; j_gene: TRBJ1-2; abundance: few
CDR3aa: CAISESSLAGNEQYF; CDR3nt: TGTGCCATCAGTGAGTCATCCCTAGCGGGCAACGAGCAGTACTTC; v_gene: TRBV10-3; d_gene: TRBD2; j_gene: TRBJ2-7; abundance: .
CDR3aa: CASSWGAGIYNEQFF; CDR3nt: TGCGCCAGCAGCTGGGGAGCGGGAATCTACAATGAGCAGTTCTTC; v_gene: TRBV5-1; d_gene: TRBD2; j_gene: TRBJ2-1; abundance: .
CDR3aa: CAGSRSGGEGEQFF; CDR3nt: TGTGCCGGCAGCCGGAGCGGGGGGGAAGGTGAGCAGTTCTTC; v_gene: TRBV7-2; d_gene: TRBD2; j_gene: TRBJ2-1; abundance: .
CDR3aa: CASSLPLGGSNEQFF; CDR3nt: TGCGCCAGCAGCCTTCCTTTGGGCGGGAGCAATGAGCAGTTCTTC; v_gene: TRBV4-1; d_gene: TRBD2; j_gene: TRBJ2-1; abundance: .
CDR3aa: CSVVTGRLEAFF; CDR3nt: TGCAGCGTAGTGACAGGGCGGCTGGAAGCTTTCTTT; v_gene: TRBV29-1; d_gene: TRBD1; j_gene: TRBJ1-1; abundance: .
CDR3aa: CATSRQLAGAGYTF; CDR3nt: TGTGCCACCAGCAGACAATTGGCAGGGGCTGGCTACACCTTC; v_gene: TRBV15; d_gene: .; j_gene: TRBJ1-2; abundance: many
CDR3aa: CSASDRSWRTDQPQHF; CDR3nt: TGCAGTGCTAGTGATCGCTCCTGGCGCACGGATCAGCCCCAGCATTTT; v_gene: TRBV20-1; d_gene: .; j_gene: TRBJ1-5; abundance: few
CDR3aa: CSAGAGTESNYGYTF; CDR3nt: TGCAGCGCAGGGGCCGGGACAGAGTCTAACTATGGCTACACCTTC; v_gene: TRBV29-1; d_gene: TRBD1; j_gene: TRBJ1-2; abundance: .
CDR3aa: CASSYGGTGGETQYF; CDR3nt: TGTGCCAGCAGTTACGGGGGGACGGGGGGTGAGACCCAGTACTTC; v_gene: TRBV6-5; d_gene: TRBD2; j_gene: TRBJ2-5; abundance: few
CDR3aa: CASRKGGRAEQFF; CDR3nt: TGTGCCAGCAGAAAAGGTGGCAGGGCGGAGCAGTTCTTC; v_gene: TRBV11-3; d_gene: .; j_gene: TRBJ2-1; abundance: .
CDR3aa: CASSQGHGGYNEQFF; CDR3nt: TGTGCCAGCAGTCAGGGACACGGTGGCTACAATGAGCAGTTCTTC; v_gene: TRBV27; d_gene: .; j_gene: TRBJ2-1; abundance: .
CDR3aa: CASKAFENTEAFF; CDR3nt: TGTGCCAGCAAGGCGTTTGAGAACACTGAAGCTTTCTTT; v_gene: TRBV6-1; d_gene: .; j_gene: TRBJ1-1; abundance: .
CDR3aa: CASSEEGVGTQYF; CDR3nt: TGCGCCAGCAGCGAAGAGGGGGTGGGGACCCAGTACTTC; v_gene: TRBV5-1; d_gene: .; j_gene: TRBJ2-5; abundance: few
CDR3aa: CASSWRPPADTQYF; CDR3nt: TGTGCCAGCAGCTGGAGGCCCCCCGCAGATACGCAGTATTTT; v_gene: TRBV7-2; d_gene: .; j_gene: TRBJ2-3; abundance: many
CDR3aa: CASSSRGNSPLHF; CDR3nt: TGTGCCAGCAGCTCCAGGGGTAATTCACCCCTCCACTTT; v_gene: TRBV3-1; d_gene: .; j_gene: TRBJ1-6; abundance: few
CDR3aa: CSAREGVLYNEQFF; CDR3nt: TGCAGTGCTAGAGAGGGTGTGCTCTACAATGAGCAGTTCTTC; v_gene: TRBV20-1; d_gene: .; j_gene: TRBJ2-1; abundance: few
CDR3aa: CASSGYTSGAYNEQFF; CDR3nt: TGCGCCAGCAGCGGATATACTAGCGGGGCTTACAATGAGCAGTTCTTC; v_gene: TRBV5-1; d_gene: TRBD2; j_gene: TRBJ2-1; abundance: .
CDR3aa: CASRHRVQNNEQFF; CDR3nt: TGTGCCAGCAGGCACAGGGTACAGAACAATGAGCAGTTCTTC; v_gene: TRBV6-1; d_gene: .; j_gene: TRBJ2-1; abundance: .
CDR3aa: CASSQAVAPNTGELFF; CDR3nt: TGTGCCAGCAGCCAAGCGGTAGCGCCGAACACCGGGGAGCTGTTTTTT; v_gene: TRBV4-2; d_gene: .; j_gene: TRBJ2-2; abundance: few